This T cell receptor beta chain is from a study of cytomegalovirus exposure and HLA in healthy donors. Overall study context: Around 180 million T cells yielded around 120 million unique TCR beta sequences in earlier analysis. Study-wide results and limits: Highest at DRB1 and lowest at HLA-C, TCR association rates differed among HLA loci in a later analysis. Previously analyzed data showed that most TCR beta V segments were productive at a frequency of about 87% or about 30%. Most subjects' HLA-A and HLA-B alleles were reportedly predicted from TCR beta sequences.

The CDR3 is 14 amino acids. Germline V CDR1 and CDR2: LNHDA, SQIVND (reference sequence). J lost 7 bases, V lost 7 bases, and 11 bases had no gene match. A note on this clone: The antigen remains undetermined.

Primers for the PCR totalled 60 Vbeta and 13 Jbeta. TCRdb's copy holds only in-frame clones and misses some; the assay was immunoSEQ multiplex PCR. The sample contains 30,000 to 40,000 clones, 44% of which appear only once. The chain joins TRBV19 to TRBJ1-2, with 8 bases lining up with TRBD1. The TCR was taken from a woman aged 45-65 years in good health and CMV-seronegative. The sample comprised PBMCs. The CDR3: CASKGTGGFGGYTF. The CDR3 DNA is TGTGCCAGTAAAGGGACAGGTGGGTTCGGTGGCTACACCTTC.